Listed below are T cell receptor beta chains from one sample, sequenced in a study of T cells after yellow fever vaccination. TCRdb called the 5' RACE reads again in MiXCR, with one record for every CDR3 protein. The sample has 150,000 to 200,000 distinct CDR3 sequences; 5.5% to 8% are singletons. This specimen was CD4+ T cells sorted from PBMCs, taken on the day of the first yellow fever vaccination. The receptors derive from a man aged 18 to 30 who received the YFV17D yellow fever vaccine. Both conserved end residues are part of each CDR3. The D gene is left open where the match is weak. Size values are once, few and many counts, or a class for expanded clones, and some rows have none.

abundance,v_gene,j_gene,d_gene,CDR3aa,CDR3nt
-,TRBV3-1,TRBJ2-5,TRBD1,CASSLGQGARETQYF,TGTGCCAGCAGCCTGGGACAGGGGGCGCGGGAGACCCAGTACTTC
few,TRBV7-7,TRBJ2-1,TRBD2,CASSSGTSGGNEQFF,TGTGCCAGCAGCTCCGGGACTAGCGGGGGCAATGAGCAGTTCTTC
many,TRBV7-9,TRBJ2-7,TRBD2,CASSLLMGLAGEQYF,TGTGCCAGCAGCTTATTGATGGGACTAGCGGGGGAGCAGTACTTC
-,TRBV6-2/TRBV6-3,TRBJ2-3,TRBD1,CASSTPPGQGAITDTQYF,TGTGCCAGCAGCACCCCACCGGGACAGGGGGCAATCACAGATACGCAGTATTTT
-,TRBV6-1,TRBJ1-6,-,CASSNRYLSPLHF,TGTGCCAGCAGCAACAGATATCTTTCACCCCTCCACTTT
-,TRBV28,TRBJ2-4,-,CASRNPPNIQYF,TGTGCCAGCAGAAACCCGCCAAACATTCAGTACTTC
many,TRBV27,TRBJ1-1,-,CASRLSMGYTEAFF,TGTGCCAGCAGACTTTCAATGGGATATACTGAAGCTTTCTTT
few,TRBV20-1,TRBJ2-3,-,CSAPSTSADTQYF,TGCAGTGCTCCCTCAACCTCCGCAGATACGCAGTATTTT
many,TRBV6-5,TRBJ1-4,-,CASSYSGLRGEKLFF,TGTGCCAGCAGTTACTCGGGACTACGGGGAGAAAAACTGTTTTTT
-,TRBV30,TRBJ2-7,-,CAWSPGVSYEQYF,TGTGCCTGGAGCCCGGGAGTGTCCTACGAGCAGTACTTC
many,TRBV12-3/TRBV12-4,TRBJ2-3,-,CASSFYRDTQYF,TGTGCCAGCAGTTTCTACCGAGATACGCAGTATTTT
-,TRBV7-9,TRBJ1-4,-,CASRHSSTNEKLFF,TGTGCCAGCCGCCACAGCTCAACTAATGAAAAACTGTTTTTT
many,TRBV20-1,TRBJ2-3,TRBD2,CSASSGGTDTQYF,TGCAGTGCCAGTAGCGGGGGCACAGATACGCAGTATTTT
-,TRBV20-1,TRBJ1-1,-,CSALGHHTEAFF,TGCAGTGCCCTCGGACACCACACTGAAGCTTTCTTT
few,TRBV29-1,TRBJ1-1,TRBD1,CSSAGGTGGSEAFF,TGCAGCTCAGCAGGGGGGACAGGGGGATCTGAAGCTTTCTTT
few,TRBV18,TRBJ2-5,-,CASSPRPGETQYF,TGTGCCAGCTCACCCCGGCCTGGAGAGACCCAGTACTTC
-,TRBV20-1,TRBJ2-3,-,CSARTEAGSTDTQYF,TGCAGTGCTAGGACTGAGGCCGGTAGCACAGATACGCAGTATTTT
many,TRBV5-1,TRBJ1-2,-,CASSSTWAGYGYTF,TGCGCCAGCAGCTCCACATGGGCCGGCTATGGCTACACCTTC
many,TRBV15,TRBJ1-3,-,CATSGPGSGNTIYF,TGTGCCACCAGCGGACCGGGCTCTGGAAACACCATATATTTT
-,TRBV4-2,TRBJ2-7,-,CASSPSQERYNEQYF,TGTGCCAGCAGCCCTAGTCAGGAGCGGTACAATGAGCAGTACTTC
many,TRBV4-3,TRBJ2-1,-,CASSQIGGLYNEQFF,TGCGCCAGCAGCCAAATAGGGGGGCTGTACAATGAGCAGTTCTTC